This TCR beta chain originates from a study of blood T cell repertoires in COVID-19. Study details: PBMCs, B-cell-depleted T cells, or T cells were the source of the cDNA or gDNA that made up the material.

As originally analysed: Nucleated cell counts were estimated from reference gene primer amplification. TCRdb keeps only in-frame clones here, not all; method: immunoSEQ multiplex PCR. V, J and clone size derive from that table, while D and trimming were established from the DNA sequence. The data hold about 34,000 clones, with about 85% observed a single time. Per germline, CDR1 SGHDT and CDR2 YYEEEE. With 1 base clipped from V and 10 bases from J, the junction kept 8 bases outside the gene matches. This CDR3 spans 16 amino acids. The source of this sequence is a human donor with acute or convalescent COVID-19. The donor label of this sample is uncertain. Sequencing was carried out using peripheral blood. The chain is built from TRBV5-6 and TRBJ1-6, with 10 bases aligning to TRBD1. The CDR3 DNA follows: TGTGCCAGCAGCTTGATATCGACAGGGGGCAGATCACCCCTCCACTTT. It encodes CASSLISTGGRSPLHF.